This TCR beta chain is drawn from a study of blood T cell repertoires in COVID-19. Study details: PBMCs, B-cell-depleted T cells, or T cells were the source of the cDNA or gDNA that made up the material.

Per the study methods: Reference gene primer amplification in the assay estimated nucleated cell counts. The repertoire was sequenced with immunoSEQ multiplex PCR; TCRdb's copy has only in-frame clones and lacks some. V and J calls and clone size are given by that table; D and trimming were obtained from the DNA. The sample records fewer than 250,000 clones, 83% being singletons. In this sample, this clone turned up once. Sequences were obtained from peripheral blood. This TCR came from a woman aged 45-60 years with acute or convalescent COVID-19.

The CDR3 DNA sequence: TGTGCCAGCAGCCAAGGTATGTTGGGTGGGCCTGAAGCTTTCTTT. Its protein is CASSQGMLGGPEAFF. The chain recombines TRBV3-1 (or the pseudogene TRBV3-2) with TRBJ1-1, with no clear D. Germline CDR1 reads LGHDT; CDR2 reads YNNKEL (reference sequence). Trimming removed 1 base at V and 6 bases at J, with 15 bases between. CDR3 length equals 15 residues.